This T cell receptor (beta chain) is from a study of radiotherapy plus CTLA-4 blockade in lung cancer. On the study more broadly: Objective responses were recorded in more than 15% of patients, with disease control recorded in about 33%.

General study findings and limits: Early blood T cell clone dynamics, with interferon-beta, were reported to best predict response. Subsequent to radiotherapy plus ipilimumab, tumor-derived TCR clones underwent expansion in blood.

Patients had chemo-refractory metastatic non-small-cell lung cancer and received focal radiation plus CTLA-4 blockade that used ipilimumab. Method: immunoSEQ multiplex PCR; TCRdb's copy keeps in-frame clones and lacks some. Here the sample spans approximately 40,000 clones, over 70% being singletons. In regard to this clone: The antigen is undetermined.

Sequences were derived from peripheral blood, sampled from a patient treated with radiotherapy plus ipilimumab. The source of this sequence is a human donor with non-small cell lung cancer who had stable disease on radiotherapy plus ipilimumab.

The CDR3 spells CASSSGNQPQHF. CDR3 DNA: TGTGCCAGCAGTAGTGGCAATCAGCCCCAGCATTTT. V gene TRBV6-5 combines with J gene TRBJ1-5; the D is unclear. V shed 5 bases and J shed 2 bases, with 4 bases lying between them. Per the germline V gene, CDR1 is MNHEY and CDR2 is SVGAGI. This CDR3 region has 12 residues.